The clone carrying this T cell receptor beta chain was detected ten times or more. The data derive from a study of CD8+CD57+ T cells in acquired aplastic anemia. At the level of the study: For CD4+ cells, healthy donors had an average of roughly 9.8 million reads.

TCR beta VDJ and CDR3 were profiled, and genomic DNA was the template. TCRdb re-called the reads through MiXCR, storing one row per CDR3 protein. The table has about 180,000 distinct CDR3 sequences, approximately 45% seen once; the top ten hold 2.5% to 3.5%. What was sequenced was sorted CD4+, CD8+, or CD8+CD57+ T cells (not recorded which) from PBMCs. This TCR was sampled from a human donor in good health.

CDR3 sequence: CASSLTRRGNTEAFF. The CDR3 nucleotides read TGTGCCAGCAGCTTGACGAGGAGGGGGAACACTGAAGCTTTCTTT. The chain links TRBV7-9 to TRBJ1-1; weak D call: TRBD1 (5 bases). The germline V gene encodes CDR1 SEHNR and CDR2 FQNEAQ (reference sequence). There are 15 residues in the CDR3. Trimming took 3 bases from V and 1 from J, leaving 12 bases between them.